The rows below give T cell receptor beta chains drawn from one sample of a study of identical twins. MiXCR, run by TCRdb on the 5' RACE reads, gives a single entry per CDR3 protein. The sample includes approximately 600,000 distinct CDR3 sequences, approximately 10% of them seen just once. These data were also filed under a second study, of yellow fever vaccine responses in identical twins.

Specimen: PBMCs. The receptor source for this set is a woman under 30 in good health. Each CDR3 is given with its conserved first and last residue. The D gene is left open where the match is weak. Expanded clones are given a class, and other clones once, few, many or no size at all.

TRBJ1-5	NA	TRBV19	many	TGTGCCAGTAGCTGGGACGGAGATAGCAATCAGCCCCAGCATTTT	CASSWDGDSNQPQHF
TRBJ2-7	NA	TRBV6-5	many	TGTGCCAGCAGTTGGGAAGGGGCCTCCTACGAGCAGTACTTC	CASSWEGASYEQYF
TRBJ2-4	TRBD1	TRBV20-1	few	TGCAGTGCTCTGGACAGGGGTGACAAAAACATTCAGTACTTC	CSALDRGDKNIQYF
TRBJ1-1	NA	TRBV21-1	NA	TGTGCCAGCCTTCACCACCAAGCTTGGGGCACTGAAGCTTTCTTT	CASLHHQAWGTEAFF
TRBJ2-7	NA	TRBV10-3	few	TGTGCCATCGAAAGGGGGTCAGGCCAACGTGGCGAGCAGTACTTC	CAIERGSGQRGEQYF
TRBJ1-1	NA	TRBV20-1	few	TGCAGTGCCTTCCCTCTCGTGAACACTGAAGCTTTCTTT	CSAFPLVNTEAFF
TRBJ2-3	TRBD1	TRBV20-1	NA	TGCAGTGCTAGACCTTACAGGGGGCGAAATACGCAGTATTTT	CSARPYRGRNTQYF
TRBJ1-5	NA	TRBV7-9	NA	TGTGCCAGCAGCCGGACGGACCCCGATCAGCCCCAGCATTTT	CASSRTDPDQPQHF
TRBJ2-2	NA	TRBV25-1	NA	TGTGCCAGCATGAGGGCAGGGAGCACCGGGGAGCTGTTTTTT	CASMRAGSTGELFF
TRBJ2-1	TRBD1	TRBV12-3/TRBV12-4	few	TGTGCCAGCAGTTTATCGAACGGACAGGGGGTCAATGAGCAGTTCTTC	CASSLSNGQGVNEQFF
TRBJ2-5	NA	TRBV11-2	NA	TGTGCCAGCACCGAGAGGCTATCCCACCAAGAGACCCAGTACTTC	CASTERLSHQETQYF
TRBJ1-1	TRBD1	TRBV20-1	few	TGCAGTACACCCTGGGGACAGAGGAACACTGAAGCTTTCTTT	CSTPWGQRNTEAFF
TRBJ2-5	TRBD1	TRBV18	NA	TGTGCCAGCTCACCAAGGCCACAGGGGGCTGGGGAGACCCAGTACTTC	CASSPRPQGAGETQYF
TRBJ2-7	NA	TRBV30	few	TGTGCCCTGGGGAGCTACGAGCAGTACTTC	CALGSYEQYF
TRBJ2-4	NA	TRBV19	few	TGTGCCAGTAGTGCACACACAACCAAAAACATTCAGTACTTC	CASSAHTTKNIQYF
TRBJ2-1	TRBD1	TRBV6-1	NA	TGTGCCAGCAGACCAATTACCGGGACAGGGGTGTACAATGAGCAGTTCTTC	CASRPITGTGVYNEQFF
TRBJ1-2	TRBD1	TRBV7-2	NA	TGTGCCAGCAGCCCCATAGGACAGGGAGGCACCTTC	CASSPIGQGGTF
TRBJ1-1	NA	TRBV12-3/TRBV12-4	NA	TGTGCCAGCAGTTTGACAGACCCCTCCGACACTGAAGCTTTCTTT	CASSLTDPSDTEAFF
TRBJ2-5	TRBD2	TRBV20-1	NA	TGCAGTGCTAAAGATAGCGGGAGGATAAAAGAGACCCAGTACTTC	CSAKDSGRIKETQYF
TRBJ2-3	TRBD2	TRBV5-1	NA	TGCGCCAGCAAGTGGTCGGGGGGTAAGCCAGATACGCAGTATTTT	CASKWSGGKPDTQYF